The 8 T cell receptor beta chains below come from one sample, sequenced in a study of CD8 T cells in Susac syndrome. The RNA, roughly 0.45 to 1 ug, was put through reverse transcription using random hexamers. TCRdb reanalysed the immunoSEQ multiplex PCR reads using MiXCR and keeps one entry per CDR3 protein. The table shows about 200,000 distinct CDR3 sequences, with more than 90% occurring only once. The source material was CD4+ T cells from PBMCs. These receptors were obtained from a human donor with multiple sclerosis.

V gene TRBV9 combines with J gene TRBJ1-1; D may be TRBD1 (5 bases). The germline V gene encodes CDR1 SGDLS and CDR2 YYNGEE. The CDR3 runs 13 residues. Trimming cost V 2 bases and J 4 bases, with 9 bases left between them. The CDR3, as DNA: TGTGCCAGCAGCGTTTATCAGGGCACTGAAGCTTTCTTT. It codes for CASSVYQGTEAFF.

V usage is TRBV27 and J usage is TRBJ2-5; D might be TRBD2 (6 bases). Trimming cost V 6 bases and J 9 bases, with 23 bases left between them. This CDR3 region has 15 residues. CDR1 and CDR2 from the germline V gene are MNHEY and SMNVEV (reference sequence). The CDR3 DNA sequence: TGTGCCAGCAGGGGTACCGGACGCCGTCCGGGGGCCCAGTACTTC. Protein product: CASRGTGRRPGAQYF.

The chain employs TRBV12-3 or TRBV12-4 and TRBJ1-1; TRBD1 is a possible D gene (6 bases). The CDR3 is 17 amino acids. The V end lost 5 bases, the J end lost 3 bases, and 22 bases lay between the germline ends. CDR3 in amino acids: CASSPLTGFHGDTEAFF. CDR3 sequence (DNA): TGTGCCAGCAGTCCGTTAACAGGGTTTCACGGGGACACTGAAGCTTTCTTT.

The chain recombines TRBV6-5 with TRBJ2-5, with D perhaps given as TRBD1 or TRBD2 (5 bases each). Germline V lookup: CDR1 MNHEY, CDR2 SVGAGI. The CDR3 length is 15 residues. The V and J ends lost 2 bases and 6 bases respectively, with 16 bases between them. CDR3 in DNA: TGTGCCAGCAGTTACCGTGTGGCAGAGGGGCAGACCCAGTACTTC. Protein sequence: CASSYRVAEGQTQYF.

The genes are TRBV9 and TRBJ1-1; D possibly corresponds to TRBD1 (6 bases). Per germline, CDR1 SGDLS and CDR2 YYNGEE. The CDR3 is 15 amino acids. Deletions cut 6 bases from V and 0 bases from J, with 15 bases between. The CDR3 is CASTAGALMNTEAFF. CDR3 coding DNA: TGTGCCAGCACCGCAGGGGCCCTAATGAACACTGAAGCTTTCTTT.

The V gene is TRBV6-1, the J gene TRBJ1-2; D is ambiguous. V was trimmed by 7 bases and J by 4 bases, leaving 13 bases between them. This CDR3 spans 13 amino acids. Germline loops: CDR1 MNHNS, CDR2 SASEGT. CDR3 amino acids: CASTDYTGYGYTF. Here the CDR3 DNA reads TGTGCCAGCACTGACTACACGGGCTATGGCTACACCTTC.

The rearrangement uses TRBV11-3 and TRBJ2-1; D gene uncertain. The CDR3 has 14 residues. Per germline, CDR1 SGHNT and CDR2 YENEEA. The V gene lost 5 bases and the J gene lost 0 bases, with 8 bases spanning the gap. CDR3 DNA sequence: TGTGCCAGCAGCCCCCACAGCTCCTACAATGAGCAGTTCTTC. Translation gives CASSPHSSYNEQFF.

The chain couples TRBV29-1 to TRBJ1-1; D possibly corresponds to TRBD1 (5 bases). V dropped 0 bases and J dropped 1 base, with 12 bases sitting between them. Germline V gene lookup returns CDR1 SQVTM and CDR2 ANQGSEA. This CDR3 spans 15 amino acids. The DNA of the CDR3 is TGCAGCGTTGAAGATCCGGGACGGTCGAACACTGAAGCTTTCTTT. Protein: CSVEDPGRSNTEAFF.